The rows below give T cell receptor beta chains drawn from one sample of a study of neurological immune-mediated disorders. TCRdb re-called the 5' RACE reads through MiXCR, storing one row per CDR3 protein. Of some 78,000 distinct CDR3 sequences in the sample, about 5.5% were seen once. The sequencing input was PBMCs. The receptors stem from a young woman with multiple sclerosis. The CDR3 runs from the conserved cysteine through the conserved F or W. A D gene is named only where the DNA matches it firmly. Only some rows state a clone size, as once, few, many or a class for expanded clones.

j_gene	abundance	d_gene	v_gene	CDR3aa	CDR3nt
TRBJ2-2	many	-	TRBV20-1	CSARTLGTNTGELFF	TGCAGTGCTAGAACCTTGGGGACGAACACCGGGGAGCTGTTTTTT
TRBJ2-2	many	TRBD1	TRBV24-1	CATRQGANTGELFF	TGTGCCACCCGACAGGGGGCTAACACCGGGGAGCTGTTTTTT
TRBJ2-1	many	-	TRBV5-1	CASTPSLTYNEQFF	TGCGCCAGCACCCCTTCGCTCACCTACAATGAGCAGTTCTTC
TRBJ2-2	many	-	TRBV5-1	CASSLAVNTGELFF	TGCGCCAGCAGCTTGGCCGTCAACACCGGGGAGCTGTTTTTT
TRBJ1-6	few	-	TRBV6-5	CASSYKGGSYNSTLNF	TGTGCCAGCAGTTACAAGGGGGGTTCCTATAATTCCACCCTCAACTTT
TRBJ2-4	few	-	TRBV5-1	CASSPAGLVAKNIQYF	TGCGCCAGCAGCCCGGCAGGGTTAGTGGCCAAAAACATTCAGTACTTC
TRBJ2-1	many	TRBD2	TRBV20-1	CSARRSGGGPGNEQFF	TGCAGTGCTAGACGGTCCGGGGGAGGGCCTGGAAATGAGCAGTTCTTC
TRBJ2-1	many	-	TRBV5-1	CASSLGRDLTPTQFF	TGCGCCAGCAGCTTGGGCAGGGATCTAACCCCGACCCAGTTCTTC
TRBJ2-1	many	-	TRBV20-1	CSATGDSSYNEQFF	TGCAGTGCCACAGGTGATAGCTCCTACAATGAGCAGTTCTTC
TRBJ1-2	many	-	TRBV5-1	CASSLGAAREGYTF	TGCGCCAGCAGCTTGGGGGCGGCCCGAGAGGGCTACACCTTC
TRBJ2-1	many	TRBD2	TRBV10-3	CAISGSSGAGEILGEQFF	TGTGCCATCAGTGGCTCTTCGGGAGCGGGAGAGATACTGGGTGAGCAGTTCTTC
TRBJ2-3	few	TRBD1	TRBV27	CASSLWTGGGTTDTQYF	TGTGCCAGCAGTTTATGGACAGGGGGCGGTACGACAGATACGCAGTATTTT
TRBJ2-5	many	-	TRBV20-1	CSASVPGGRKETQYF	TGCAGTGCTAGTGTCCCCGGAGGGAGGAAGGAGACCCAGTACTTC
TRBJ2-2	many	TRBD2	TRBV28	CASSFPTSGSYDTGELFF	TGTGCCAGCAGTTTCCCGACTAGCGGGAGTTATGACACCGGGGAGCTGTTTTTT
TRBJ2-7	many	-	TRBV5-1	CASREGYNEQYF	TGCGCCAGCAGAGAGGGATACAACGAGCAGTACTTC
TRBJ2-5	few	-	TRBV6-1	CASTESRETQYF	TGTGCCAGCACCGAGTCCCGAGAGACCCAGTACTTC
TRBJ2-3	many	TRBD2	TRBV24-1	CATSSAGGPTDTQYF	TGTGCCACCAGTTCTGCGGGAGGGCCCACAGATACGCAGTATTTT
TRBJ2-1	many	TRBD2	TRBV5-1	CASSQTSGRTNEQFF	TGCGCCAGCAGCCAGACTAGCGGGAGGACCAATGAGCAGTTCTTC
TRBJ1-2	-	-	TRBV3-1	CASSQGPGHKGYTF	TGTGCCAGCAGCCAAGGACCGGGGCATAAGGGCTACACCTTC
TRBJ2-3	many	TRBD1	TRBV20-1	CSVGTGGSDTQYF	TGCAGTGTTGGGACAGGGGGCTCCGATACGCAGTATTTT
TRBJ1-1	many	TRBD1	TRBV9	CASSSQAGAGGYGTEAFF	TGTGCCAGCAGCTCGCAAGCGGGGGCAGGGGGCTATGGCACTGAAGCTTTCTTT
TRBJ2-2	many	TRBD1	TRBV20-1	CSATMRTGLRNTGELFF	TGCAGTGCCACGATGAGGACAGGGTTAAGGAACACCGGGGAGCTGTTTTTT
TRBJ2-3	many	-	TRBV10-3	CATSDRGDTQYF	TGTGCCACCTCAGACAGAGGGGATACGCAGTATTTT
TRBJ2-2	many	TRBD2	TRBV7-9	CASSLGLAGGPNTGELFF	TGTGCCAGCAGCTTAGGGCTAGCGGGAGGGCCGAACACCGGGGAGCTGTTTTTT
TRBJ2-1	many	-	TRBV5-6	CASSLGAGRNEQFF	TGTGCCAGCAGCTTGGGGGCAGGGCGGAATGAGCAGTTCTTC
TRBJ1-2	-	TRBD1	TRBV3-1	CASSQGDRGDGYTF	TGTGCCAGCAGCCAAGGGGACAGGGGTGATGGCTACACCTTC
TRBJ1-2	many	-	TRBV5-6	CASSSIAIYGYTF	TGTGCCAGCAGCTCTATCGCTATTTATGGCTACACCTTC
TRBJ2-1	medium-sized	TRBD2	TRBV7-2	CASSTTSGPSTEQFF	TGTGCCAGCAGCACCACTAGCGGACCGAGTACTGAGCAGTTCTTC
TRBJ2-2	many	TRBD2	TRBV30	CAWSVRSGVSTGELFF	TGTGCCTGGAGTGTACGTAGCGGGGTTAGCACCGGGGAGCTGTTTTTT
TRBJ2-7	many	-	TRBV18	CASSPTQRGAYEQYF	TGTGCCAGCTCACCAACCCAGAGGGGGGCCTACGAGCAGTACTTC
TRBJ2-7	many	-	TRBV12-3/TRBV12-4	CASSPGPDRDEQYF	TGTGCCAGCAGTCCCGGGCCCGACCGGGACGAGCAGTACTTC
TRBJ1-1	many	-	TRBV7-9	CASSLRLLTNTEAFF	TGTGCCAGCAGCTTAAGACTGCTGACGAACACTGAAGCTTTCTTT
TRBJ1-2	many	-	TRBV20-1	CSAQPNYGYTF	TGCAGTGCGCAGCCGAACTATGGCTACACCTTC
TRBJ2-5	many	-	TRBV4-2	CASSQGSRTETQYF	TGTGCCAGCAGCCAAGGTTCCAGGACAGAGACCCAGTACTTC
TRBJ2-2	many	TRBD1	TRBV6-5	CASSRDRSPGELFF	TGTGCCAGCAGTCGGGACAGAAGTCCCGGGGAGCTGTTTTTT
TRBJ2-3	many	-	TRBV20-1	CSARDFFTDTQYF	TGCAGTGCTCGGGACTTTTTCACAGATACGCAGTATTTT
TRBJ2-7	many	TRBD2	TRBV4-1	CASSLGLAVPNEQYF	TGCGCCAGCAGCCTCGGACTAGCGGTTCCCAACGAGCAGTACTTC
TRBJ2-2	many	TRBD2	TRBV19	CASSPERLAPANTGELFF	TGTGCCAGTAGTCCGGAGAGACTAGCGCCCGCCAACACCGGGGAGCTGTTTTTT
TRBJ1-5	few	-	TRBV29-1	CSVAGGDSNQPQHF	TGCAGCGTTGCGGGGGGGGATAGCAATCAGCCCCAGCATTTT
TRBJ1-1	-	TRBD1	TRBV6-6	CASRWDRGTEAFF	TGTGCCAGCAGGTGGGACAGGGGCACAGAAGCTTTCTTT
TRBJ1-6	-	-	TRBV7-9	CASSSADTNSHLHF	TGTGCCAGCAGCTCGGCCGATACTAATTCCCACCTCCACTTT
TRBJ2-6	few	TRBD2	TRBV5-1	CASSTRLAGSVWANVLTF	TGCGCCAGCAGCACCAGACTAGCAGGGTCCGTTTGGGCCAACGTCCTGACTTTC
TRBJ1-1	many	-	TRBV20-1	CSARRTAEAFF	TGCAGTGCTAGAAGGACGGCTGAAGCTTTCTTT
TRBJ2-3	many	-	TRBV29-1	CSVELDRRRTDTQYF	TGCAGCGTTGAGTTAGATCGGCGACGGACAGATACGCAGTATTTT